A selection of T cell receptor beta chains follows, all from one sample in a study of control samples from healthy donors and cancer patients. Sequenced by immunoSEQ multiplex PCR; TCRdb stores in-frame clones only, minus some. Of some 120,000 clones listed, around 87% are singletons. Input material: blood. The receptors shown here come from a man aged 55 to 69 in good health. CDR3s include the opening cysteine and the closing phenylalanine or tryptophan. The D gene is left open where the match is weak.

v_gene	j_gene	d_gene	CDR3aa
TRBV7-2	TRBJ1-2	NA	CASSFLGSDGYTF
TRBV7-9	TRBJ1-2	NA	CASSPPTGSSYGYTF
TRBV21-1	TRBJ2-2	NA	CASSKAQRGASGELFF
TRBV4-2	TRBJ1-6	NA	CASSQDLGRYIGSPLHF
TRBV6-6	TRBJ1-5	NA	CASSTPGLRHF
TRBV5-1	TRBJ1-6	NA	CASSPGAGSLFYNSPLHF
TRBV7-9	TRBJ1-2	NA	CASSLDTYGYTF
TRBV18	TRBJ2-7	NA	CASSPGGIGEQYF
TRBV20-1	TRBJ2-3	NA	CSASIRPTDTQYF
TRBV5-1	TRBJ2-1	TRBD2	CASRSLAGLSYNEQFF
TRBV12-3/TRBV12-4	TRBJ1-1	NA	CASSLGRNTEAFF
TRBV7-2	TRBJ1-6	NA	CASSLLTPGASPLHF
TRBV6-6	TRBJ2-1	NA	CASSYYEGDNEQFF
TRBV6-1	TRBJ2-7	NA	CASSDAGQKRYF
TRBV28	TRBJ1-1	NA	CASLWRRGSNTEAFF
TRBV5-1	TRBJ1-6	TRBD1	CASSSGTGNSPLHF
TRBV6-5	TRBJ1-2	NA	CASRVGQGVYGYTF
TRBV12-3/TRBV12-4	TRBJ2-2	NA	CASSLYSTGELFF
TRBV7-2	TRBJ2-2	NA	CASSLAVHNTGELFF
TRBV5-1	TRBJ2-5	TRBD1	CASSWNRGQETQYF
TRBV2	TRBJ2-7	NA	CASSGGVNEQYF
TRBV19	TRBJ2-2	NA	CASSNGGMNGELFF
TRBV5-1	TRBJ2-7	TRBD1	CASSFNRGYEQYF
TRBV5-6	TRBJ1-1	TRBD1	CASSRPGQGEDTEAFF
TRBV5-5	TRBJ2-7	NA	CASSDVRGWLNEQYF
TRBV3-1/TRBV3-2	TRBJ2-3	NA	CASSQAWDTQYF